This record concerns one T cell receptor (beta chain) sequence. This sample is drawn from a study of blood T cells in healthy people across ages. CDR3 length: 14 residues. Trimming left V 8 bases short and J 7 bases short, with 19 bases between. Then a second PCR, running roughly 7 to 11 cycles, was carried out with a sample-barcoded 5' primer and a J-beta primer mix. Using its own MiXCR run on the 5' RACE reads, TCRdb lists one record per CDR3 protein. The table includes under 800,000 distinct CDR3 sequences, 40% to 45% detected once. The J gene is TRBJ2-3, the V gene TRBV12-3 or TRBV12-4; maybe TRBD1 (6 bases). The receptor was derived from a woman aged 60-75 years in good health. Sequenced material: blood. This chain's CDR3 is CASQSDSGTYTQYF. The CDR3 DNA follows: TGTGCCAGCCAGAGTGACAGTGGGACATATACGCAGTATTTT.